This TCR beta chain was obtained from a study of Graves' ophthalmopathy and Graves' hyperthyroidism (dated by TCRdb to between 2018 and 2020). Broadly, across the study: Peripheral blood was collected before any treatment was given, at the time of initial diagnosis. To tell Graves' ophthalmopathy apart from Graves' hyperthyroidism, and to predict which patients would progress to ophthalmopathy, the study relied on TCR beta repertoire signatures. In total, around 140 blood samples were TCR-sequenced: 40 to 45 ophthalmopathy, some 75 hyperthyroidism and about 17 hyperthyroidism-to-ophthalmopathy patients. To explore V-J signatures distinguishing ophthalmopathy from hyperthyroidism, a discovery set of under 110 patients (43 ophthalmopathy, about 57 stable hyperthyroidism) was enrolled. The independent validation cohort included under 20 hyperthyroidism patients plus 17 patients who later progressed from hyperthyroidism to ophthalmopathy. In several hyperthyroidism patients, the T-cell repertoires found in thyroid tissue were compared with those found in blood. Once sampling was done, hyperthyroidism patients were given methimazole at a starting dose of 30 mg daily, while ophthalmopathy patients were given high-dose intravenous methylprednisolone. The 100 discovery patients were divided at random into training and test sets in a 7:3 ratio. Overall study results and their limits: Ophthalmopathy was separated from stable hyperthyroidism by the 13-signature model with roughly 87% sensitivity and about 83% specificity in cross-validation and with 80%/75% in the test set. In validation, the model predicted ophthalmopathy progression with more than 55% sensitivity and approximately 75% specificity; some 13 predicted patients were CT-confirmed with GO in a median of about 7.1 months. Most of the expanded thyroid clonotypes with a frequency above 0.001 were also detected in blood, and it was suggested that the thyroid immune response may be reflected by blood repertoires. Sample size was not predetermined statistically, and investigators were not blinded to group allocation.

Hyperthyroidism was defined as stable when no progression to ophthalmopathy occurred within 18 months of follow-up. Hyperthyroidism patients were newly diagnosed, with disease duration under 2 months, and aged 18 to 65 years. Anyone with other autoimmune diseases, uncontrolled infections, pregnancy or lactation was excluded from the study. Diagnosis relied on clinical symptoms, serum thyroxine, TRAb, thyroid ultrasound and orbital computed tomography. Using Ficoll-Paque density gradient centrifugation, PBMCs were isolated from roughly 9.2 ml of fresh peripheral blood. Trizol reagent was used to extract the total RNA, and its quality was then checked on an Agilent 2100 Bioanalyzer. Spanning cysteine to phenylalanine, the CDR3 consists of 12 amino acids. Only the CDR3 portion is preserved as DNA: 36 bases, with reading frame beginning at the first base. V loses 5 bases at its end and J loses 6 bases; junction bases beyond the gene matches: 2. The germline V gene encodes CDR1 SQVTM and CDR2 ANQGSEA.

TCR beta CDR3 regions were amplified from RNA transcripts for repertoire sequencing. HTBI primers and the Qiagen OneStep RT-PCR kit were used in a first-round RT-PCR, which was followed by a second-round multiplex PCR, size selection and purification. Libraries were sequenced on an Illumina HiSeq2000 using paired-end 100 bp reads. Per the source publication's procedure: SOAPnuke was used to process the reads, throwing out any read that had adapters, had uncalled bases, had a mean Phred below 15, or lacked an exact constant-primer or identifier match. COPE v1.2.5 was used to merge the high-quality paired reads. Each unique nucleotide sequence was treated as a clonotype, and MiTCR v1.1 was used to align the clonotypes to the IMGT TRB V, D and J references. The analysis was limited to V-J combinations with a frequency above 0.0001, which together covered approximately 99% of the repertoires. For each V-J combination, a TCR clonal expansion and chaos score was defined as F50 clonal expansion divided by the chaos observed in the TCRdist matrix. Welch's t-statistics and random forest were used to reduce features to about a dozen V-J combinations, which were fed into a naive Bayes classifier. The similarity between thyroid and blood repertoires was quantified using the Morisita-Horn index. In TCRdb, the public reads were trimmed at Q25 with fastp and aligned with MiXCR, with productive beta chains retained. Rows with a matching CDR3 protein are joined into one entry that keeps the most common DNA and genes. None of the V and J calls come from the authors' own analysis; TCRdb made them. Recorded for this sample are about 620,000 distinct CDR3 sequences; 22% of them occurred a single time. Around 6.5% of the sample is held by the ten biggest clonotypes.

This clonotype was counted ten times or more. Which antigen it targets is not known. Base qualities are not provided; no much larger clone lies one nucleotide away. Sequenced sample: peripheral blood. The chain employs TRBV29-1 and TRBJ2-2; TRBD1 lines up with 8 middle nucleotides. The source is a woman aged 18-29 years with stable Graves' hyperthyroidism. Some clones in this sample may be carry-over from other donors' samples. Donor details come from another sample of the same person, matched by shared clones. CDR3 loop: CSVWTGPGELFF. The base sequence is TGCAGCGTTTGGACAGGGCCCGGGGAGCTGTTTTTT.